The clone carrying this T cell receptor beta chain occurred a few times. This specimen comes from a study of blood T cells in healthy people across ages. CDR1 and CDR2 from the germline V gene are MDHEN and SYDVKM. This CDR3 region has 15 residues. Deletions cut 1 base from V and 3 bases from J, with 13 bases between. A second PCR of about 6 to 11 cycles used a sample-barcoded 5' primer and a J-beta primer mix. Paired-end reads containing CDR3 totaled no fewer than 3 million for each sample. TCRdb fed the 5' RACE reads into MiXCR, producing one record per CDR3 protein. The data contain 750,000 to 850,000 distinct CDR3 sequences, more than 20% of them singletons. This same sample was also taken into another study, of T cells of mothers and their children.

This sequence joins TRBV28 and TRBJ2-7, with D unclear. This TCR came from a boy between 10 and 17 years old in good health. The sample consisted of blood. For the CDR3, the DNA is TGTGCCAGCAGTTTATTGGGCGCAGGAGACTACGAGCAGTACTTC. This sequence encodes CASSLLGAGDYEQYF.